This T cell receptor (beta chain) was documented in a study of shared clonotypes between healthy human individuals. Authors' analysis steps: Junction-only sequences without quality scores came from ImmunoSEQ, so filtering differed. Only in-frame clones appear in the TCRdb table, and some are missing; sequencing was by immunoSEQ multiplex PCR. The V and J calls and clone size come from that table; D and trimming were worked out from the DNA. This sample carries about 710,000 clones, around 73% of them seen once, and the ten largest clones take around 2%. From germline, CDR1 is MNHEY and CDR2 SMNVEV (reference sequence). V dropped 6 bases and J dropped 1 base, with 11 bases sitting between them. The CDR3 contains 14 residues.

This receptor was obtained from a woman in her twenties or thirties in good health. Sequencing was done on a sample of memory CD4+ T cells sorted from blood. The subset denotes: CD45RA-negative fraction. The chain has TRBV27 and TRBJ2-3; no clear D gene. The CDR3 DNA reads as TGTGCCAGCAGCTTAAGCCCCCGCACAGATACGCAGTATTTT. It specifies CASSLSPRTDTQYF.